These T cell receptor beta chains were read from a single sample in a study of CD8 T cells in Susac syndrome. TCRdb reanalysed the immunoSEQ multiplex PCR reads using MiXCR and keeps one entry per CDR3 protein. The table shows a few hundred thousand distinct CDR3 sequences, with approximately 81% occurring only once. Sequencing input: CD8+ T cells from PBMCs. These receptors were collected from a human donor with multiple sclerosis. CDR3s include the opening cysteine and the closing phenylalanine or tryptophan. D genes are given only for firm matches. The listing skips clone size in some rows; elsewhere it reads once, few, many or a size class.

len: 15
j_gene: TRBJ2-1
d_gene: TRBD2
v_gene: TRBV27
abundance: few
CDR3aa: CASSLSGRAHNEQFF
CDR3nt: TGTGCCAGCAGTTTGAGCGGGAGGGCGCACAATGAGCAGTTCTTC

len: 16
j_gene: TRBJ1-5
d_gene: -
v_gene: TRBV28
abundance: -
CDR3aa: CASSLYRVIANQPQHF
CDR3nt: TGTGCCAGCAGTTTATACAGGGTCATAGCAAATCAGCCCCAGCATTTT

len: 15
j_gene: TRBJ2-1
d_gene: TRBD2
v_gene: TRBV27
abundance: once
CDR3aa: CASNPIAGGYNEQFF
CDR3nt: TGTGCCAGCAATCCCATAGCGGGAGGCTACAATGAGCAGTTCTTC

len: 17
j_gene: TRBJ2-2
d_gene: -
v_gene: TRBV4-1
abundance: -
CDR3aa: CASSPGLGRLWTGELFF
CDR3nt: TGCGCCAGCAGCCCGGGCTTGGGCAGGCTGTGGACCGGGGAGCTGTTTTTT

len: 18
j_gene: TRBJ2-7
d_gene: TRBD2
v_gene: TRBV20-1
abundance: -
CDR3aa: CSAPTRGLAGRLSYEQYF
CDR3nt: TGCAGTGCCCCAACCCGGGGACTAGCGGGACGTCTTTCGTACGAGCAGTACTTC

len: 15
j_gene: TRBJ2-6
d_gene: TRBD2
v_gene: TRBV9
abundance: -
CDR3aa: CASTKGGSGANVLTF
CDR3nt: TGTGCCAGCACTAAGGGAGGGTCAGGGGCCAACGTCCTGACTTTC

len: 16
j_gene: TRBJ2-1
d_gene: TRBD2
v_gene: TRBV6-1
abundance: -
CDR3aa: CASRRVRLAGGGEQFF
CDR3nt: TGTGCCAGCAGAAGAGTGCGGCTAGCGGGAGGTGGTGAGCAGTTCTTC

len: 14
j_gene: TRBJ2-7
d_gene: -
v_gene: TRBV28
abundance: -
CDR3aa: CASSFNGNSYEQYF
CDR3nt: TGTGCCAGCAGTTTTAACGGAAACTCCTACGAGCAGTACTTC

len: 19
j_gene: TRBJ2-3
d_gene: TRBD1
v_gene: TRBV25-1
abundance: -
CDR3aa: CASTEGRGIEGAGTDTQYF
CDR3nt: TGTGCCAGCACCGAAGGGAGAGGGATCGAGGGGGCTGGCACAGATACGCAGTATTTT

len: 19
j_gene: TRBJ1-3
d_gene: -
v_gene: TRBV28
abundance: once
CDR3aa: CASSRDRSMTAISGNTIYF
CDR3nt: TGTGCCAGCAGTCGGGATCGGTCCATGACGGCAATCTCTGGAAACACCATATATTTT

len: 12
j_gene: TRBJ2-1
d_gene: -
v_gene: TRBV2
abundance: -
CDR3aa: CASSDNSNEQFF
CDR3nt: TGTGCCAGCAGTGACAACTCGAATGAGCAGTTCTTC

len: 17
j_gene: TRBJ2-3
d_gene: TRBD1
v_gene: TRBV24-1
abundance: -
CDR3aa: CATSDTGTGASTDTQYF
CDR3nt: TGTGCCACCAGTGATACCGGGACAGGGGCTAGCACAGATACGCAGTATTTT

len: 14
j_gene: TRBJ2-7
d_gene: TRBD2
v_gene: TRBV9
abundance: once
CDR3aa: CASSPTGTRGEQYF
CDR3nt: TGTGCCAGCAGCCCAACCGGGACTAGGGGCGAGCAGTACTTC

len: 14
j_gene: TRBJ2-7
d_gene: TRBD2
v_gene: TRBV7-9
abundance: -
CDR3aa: CASSFSGNNNEQYF
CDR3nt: TGTGCCAGCAGCTTCAGCGGGAATAACAACGAGCAGTACTTC

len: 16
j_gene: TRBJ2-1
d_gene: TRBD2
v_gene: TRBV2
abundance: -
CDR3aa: CASSQRAGGYYNEQFF
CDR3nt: TGTGCCAGCAGTCAAAGAGCGGGAGGATATTACAATGAGCAGTTCTTC

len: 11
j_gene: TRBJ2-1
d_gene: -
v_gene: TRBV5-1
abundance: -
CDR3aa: CASTRYNEQFF
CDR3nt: TGCGCCAGCACTAGATACAATGAGCAGTTCTTC

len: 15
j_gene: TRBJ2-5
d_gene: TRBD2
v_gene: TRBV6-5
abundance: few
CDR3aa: CASSYPSGTKETQYF
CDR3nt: TGTGCCAGCAGTTACCCTAGCGGGACGAAGGAGACCCAGTACTTC

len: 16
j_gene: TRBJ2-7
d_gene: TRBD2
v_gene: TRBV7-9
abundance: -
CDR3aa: CASSPGLAPSSYEQYF
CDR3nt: TGTGCCAGCAGCCCCGGACTAGCGCCAAGCTCCTACGAGCAGTACTTC

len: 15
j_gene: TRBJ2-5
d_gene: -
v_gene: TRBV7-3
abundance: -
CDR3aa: CASSLPSGEQETQYF
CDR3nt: TGTGCCAGCAGCTTACCGTCGGGAGAGCAAGAGACCCAGTACTTC

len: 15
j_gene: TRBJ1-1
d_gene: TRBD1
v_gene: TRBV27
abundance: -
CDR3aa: CASSFPGQGIAEAFF
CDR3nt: TGTGCCAGCAGTTTCCCGGGACAGGGTATCGCTGAAGCTTTCTTT

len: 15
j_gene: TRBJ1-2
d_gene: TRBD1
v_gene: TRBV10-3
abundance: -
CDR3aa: CAISGGQGTNYGYTF
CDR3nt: TGTGCCATCAGTGGGGGACAGGGAACTAACTATGGCTACACCTTC

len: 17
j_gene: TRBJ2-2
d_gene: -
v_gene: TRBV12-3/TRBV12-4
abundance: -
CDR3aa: CASNNRPGHLNTGELFF
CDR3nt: TGTGCCAGCAACAACCGTCCGGGACACCTGAACACCGGGGAGCTGTTTTTT

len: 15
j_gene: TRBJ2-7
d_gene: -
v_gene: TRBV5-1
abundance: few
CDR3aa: CASSFWGIEGYEQYF
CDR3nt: TGCGCCAGCAGCTTTTGGGGGATTGAAGGCTACGAGCAGTACTTC

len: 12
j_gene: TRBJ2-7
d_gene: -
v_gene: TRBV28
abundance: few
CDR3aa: CASSHDSYEQYF
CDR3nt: TGTGCCAGCTCCCATGACTCTTACGAGCAGTACTTC

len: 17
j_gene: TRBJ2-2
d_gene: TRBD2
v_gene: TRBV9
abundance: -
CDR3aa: CASSVGVGLAGGGELFF
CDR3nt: TGTGCCAGCAGCGTAGGGGTAGGACTAGCGGGTGGCGGGGAGCTGTTTTTT

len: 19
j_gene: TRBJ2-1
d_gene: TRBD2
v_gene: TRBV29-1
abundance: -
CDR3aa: CGVEDTPPLAALSYNEQFF
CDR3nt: TGCGGCGTTGAAGATACCCCTCCGCTAGCGGCCCTCTCCTACAATGAGCAGTTCTTC

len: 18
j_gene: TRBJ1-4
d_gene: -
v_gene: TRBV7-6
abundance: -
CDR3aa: CASSLVSRRPTTNEKLFF
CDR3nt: TGTGCCAGCAGCTTAGTGAGTCGCAGGCCGACAACTAATGAAAAACTGTTTTTT

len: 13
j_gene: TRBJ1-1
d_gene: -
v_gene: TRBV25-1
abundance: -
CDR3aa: CASSEFWNTEAFF
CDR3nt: TGTGCCAGCAGTGAATTCTGGAACACTGAAGCTTTCTTT

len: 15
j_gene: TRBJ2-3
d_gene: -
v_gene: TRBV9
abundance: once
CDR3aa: CASSVEWHSTDTQYF
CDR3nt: TGTGCCAGCAGCGTAGAGTGGCACAGCACAGATACGCAGTATTTT

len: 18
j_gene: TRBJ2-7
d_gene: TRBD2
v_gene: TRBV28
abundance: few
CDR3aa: CASLPPSRGLAEVWEQYF
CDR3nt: TGTGCCAGCCTCCCTCCTAGTCGCGGACTAGCGGAGGTGTGGGAGCAGTACTTC

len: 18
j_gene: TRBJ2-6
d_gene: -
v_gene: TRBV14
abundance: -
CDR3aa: CASSQDGGLLSGANVLTF
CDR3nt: TGTGCCAGCAGCCAAGATGGGGGACTGCTCTCTGGGGCCAACGTCCTGACTTTC

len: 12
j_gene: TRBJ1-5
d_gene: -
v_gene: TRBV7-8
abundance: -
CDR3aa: CASSPSDHPQHF
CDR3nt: TGTGCCAGCAGCCCCTCCGACCATCCCCAGCATTTT

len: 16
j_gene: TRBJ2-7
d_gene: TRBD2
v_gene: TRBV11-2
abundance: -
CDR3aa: CASSLASGRAYYEQYF
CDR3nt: TGTGCCAGCAGCTTAGCCAGCGGGAGGGCCTACTACGAGCAGTACTTC

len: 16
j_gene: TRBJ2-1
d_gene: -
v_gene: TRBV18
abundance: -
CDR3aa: CASSPIVLISYNEQFF
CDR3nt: TGTGCCAGCTCACCAATAGTTTTAATTTCCTACAATGAGCAGTTCTTC

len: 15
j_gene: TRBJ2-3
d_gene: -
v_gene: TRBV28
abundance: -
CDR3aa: CASSFQAGGTDTQYF
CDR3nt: TGTGCCAGCAGTTTTCAGGCAGGGGGCACAGATACGCAGTATTTT

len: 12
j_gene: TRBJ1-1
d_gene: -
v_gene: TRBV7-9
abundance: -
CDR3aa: CAVWVLNTEAFF
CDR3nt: TGTGCCGTGTGGGTTCTGAACACTGAAGCTTTCTTT

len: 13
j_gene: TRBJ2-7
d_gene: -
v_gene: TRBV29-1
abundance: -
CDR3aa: CSVEVRTTYEQYF
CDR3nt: TGCAGCGTTGAAGTGAGGACGACCTACGAGCAGTACTTC

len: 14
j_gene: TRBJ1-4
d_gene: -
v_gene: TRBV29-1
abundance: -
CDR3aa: CSVEGGLGREKLFF
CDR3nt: TGCAGCGTTGAGGGGGGTTTAGGTAGGGAAAAACTGTTTTTT

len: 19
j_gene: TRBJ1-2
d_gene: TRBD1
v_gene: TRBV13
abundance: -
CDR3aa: CASSLGHWTGGASMYGYTF
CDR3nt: TGTGCCAGCAGCTTAGGCCATTGGACAGGGGGCGCGTCTATGTATGGCTACACCTTC

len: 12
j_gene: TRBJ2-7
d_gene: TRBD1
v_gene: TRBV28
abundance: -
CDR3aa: CASSLTGGEQYF
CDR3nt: TGTGCCAGCAGCCTCACAGGGGGCGAGCAGTACTTC